This entry concerns a single T cell receptor beta chain. Assay: immunoSEQ multiplex PCR; the TCRdb copy retains only in-frame clones and omits some. The sample lists over 90,000 clones, more than 85% seen once, with 4% to 6% in the top ten. These data originate in a study of T cell responses to AZD1222 COVID-19 vaccine. The CDR3 is 15 amino acids. The germline V and J ends were trimmed by 0 bases and 3 bases, with 8 bases remaining between them. The germline CDR1 and CDR2 sequences are MNHEY and SVGEGT. V gene TRBV6-2 or TRBV6-3 combines with J gene TRBJ1-4, with a tentative D call TRBD1 (6 bases). This sequence was found in an adult in good health. The sequenced sample was peripheral blood, obtained on day 0 of AZD1222 vaccination. The CDR3 protein is CASSYSGQANEKLFF. In nucleotides, the CDR3 is TGTGCCAGCAGTTACTCGGGACAAGCTAATGAAAAACTGTTTTTT.